These 26 T cell receptor beta chains were all obtained from the same sample, sequenced in a study of identical twins. TCRdb re-called the 5' RACE reads through MiXCR, storing one row per CDR3 protein. The repertoire holds about 890,000 distinct CDR3 sequences, with about 12% as singletons. These same records also appear under a second study, on yellow fever vaccine responses in identical twins.

Input material: PBMCs. The receptors stem from a woman aged 18 to 35 in good health.

The rearrangement uses TRBV15 and TRBJ2-3; TRBD2 agrees at 9 bases. This CDR3 region has 19 residues. CDR1 and CDR2 from the germline V gene are LNHNV and YYDKDF (reference sequence). V lost 5 bases to trimming and J lost 0 bases; unmatched junction nucleotides: 15. CDR3 in amino acids: CATSGRVLAGNPSTDTQYF. The CDR3, as DNA: TGTGCCACCAGCGGTAGAGTCCTAGCGGGGAACCCTAGCACAGATACGCAGTATTTT.

At least ten counts were recorded for this clonotype. The rearrangement uses TRBV3-1 and TRBJ2-5, with 8 bases fitting TRBD1. Germline CDR1 is LGHDT and CDR2 is YNNKEL (reference sequence). V shed 3 bases and J 4 bases; nucleotides not matched to a gene: 7. The CDR3 extends over 15 amino acids. CDR3 bases: TGTGCCAGCAGCCACACGGGGACAGGAGGAGAGACCCAGTACTTC. As protein: CASSHTGTGGETQYF.

This clonotype was seen ten or more times. The chain joins TRBV9 to TRBJ2-2, with TRBD2 matching over 10 bases. Germline values: CDR1 SGDLS, CDR2 YYNGEE. This CDR3 has 16 residues. With V trimmed by 1 base and J by 6 bases, 6 bases remained unmatched. The CDR3: CASSVKAGGWPGELFF. The CDR3, as DNA: TGTGCCAGCAGCGTAAAAGCGGGAGGGTGGCCCGGGGAGCTGTTTTTT.

This clonotype was seen a handful of times. The gene calls are TRBV28 and TRBJ2-4, with 8 bases that match TRBD1. The CDR3 is made up of 15 amino acids. V was clipped by 6 bases and J by 3 bases; unmatched bases: 7. Germline V lookup: CDR1 MDHEN, CDR2 SYDVKM. The CDR3 is CASSLTGTGKNIQYF. CDR3 bases: TGTGCCAGCAGCCTGACCGGGACAGGCAAAAACATTCAGTACTTC.

This clonotype was counted ten times or more. The rearrangement uses TRBV7-9 and TRBJ1-3, with D hard to call. This CDR3 is 17 amino acids long. The ends were cut back, 5 bases at V and 0 bases at J, with 17 bases in the middle. From germline, CDR1 is SEHNR and CDR2 FQNEAQ (reference sequence). The CDR3 loop is CASSAMSGPVSGNTIYF. CDR3 nucleotides: TGTGCCAGCAGCGCAATGAGTGGACCGGTCTCTGGAAACACCATATATTTT.

This clonotype came up many times. The V and J genes are TRBV3-1 and TRBJ1-2; D gene unclear. The V gene lost 1 base and the J gene lost 0 bases, with 6 bases spanning the gap. Germline lookup yields CDR1 LGHDT and CDR2 YNNKEL (reference sequence). The CDR3 runs to 14 residues. The CDR3 sequence: CASSQGAANYGYTF. The DNA of the CDR3 is TGTGCCAGCAGCCAAGGTGCAGCTAACTATGGCTACACCTTC. The full variable domain, in which reference TRBV3-1 and TRBJ1-2 provide the parts outside the CDR3, is DTAVSQTPKYLVTQMGNDKSIKCEQNLGHDTMYWYKQDSKKFLKIMFSYNNKELIINETVPNRFSPKSPDKAHLNLHINSLELGDSAVYFCASSQGAANYGYTFGSGTRLTVV.

The CDR3 DNA reads as TGCGCCAGCAGCAGCCGGCTTGAGCAGTTCTTC. It specifies CASSSRLEQFF. The chain joins TRBV5-1 to TRBJ2-1; no firm D call. Per germline, CDR1 SGHRS and CDR2 YFSETQ. The CDR3 spans 11 residues. Trimming pared 4 bases from V and 9 bases from J, leaving 8 bases between.

This clonotype has more than one count but fewer than ten. V gene TRBV29-1 combines with J gene TRBJ1-1, with D possibly being TRBD1 (6 bases). The V end was cut by 7 bases, the J end by 0 bases, with 15 bases between. Germline V lookup: CDR1 SQVTM, CDR2 ANQGSEA. This CDR3 has 14 amino acids. CDR3 residues: CSAKGQQMNTEAFF. As DNA, the CDR3 is TGCAGCGCTAAGGGACAACAGATGAACACTGAAGCTTTCTTT.

The J gene is TRBJ2-3, the V gene TRBV28; either TRBD1 or TRBD2 may supply D (5 bases each). Trimming left V 6 bases short and J 5 bases short, with 18 bases between. The CDR3 runs 15 residues. Germline CDR1 and CDR2: MDHEN and SYDVKM. The CDR3, as DNA: TGTGCCAGCAGACGGGACGTAGGGGCACTAGATACGCAGTATTTT. This gives the protein CASRRDVGALDTQYF. The whole variable domain, remainder taken from reference TRBV28 and TRBJ2-3, is DVKVTQSSRYLVKRTGEKVFLECVQDMDHENMFWYRQDPGLGLRLIYFSYDVKMKEKGDIPEGYSVSREKKERFSLILESASTNQTSMYLCASRRDVGALDTQYFGPGTRLTVL.

The chain links TRBV20-1 to TRBJ1-1, with D unresolved. V was cut by 2 bases and J by 11 bases, with 12 bases left in between. The CDR3 runs to 11 residues. Germline loops: CDR1 DFQATT, CDR2 SNEGSKA (reference sequence). This CDR3 reads CSARPQVMAFF. CDR3 sequence (DNA): TGCAGTGCTAGACCCCAAGTGATGGCTTTCTTT.

This clonotype appeared a few times. The chain has TRBV5-1 and TRBJ1-1, with D maybe TRBD1 (5 bases). The CDR3 loop spans 14 amino acids. V dropped 4 bases and J dropped 2 bases, with 12 bases sitting between them. Germline CDR1 and CDR2: SGHRS and YFSETQ. The CDR3 sequence: CASSRGSFNTEAFF. CDR3 DNA: TGCGCCAGCAGCAGGGGATCTTTTAACACTGAAGCTTTCTTT.

This clonotype was counted between two and nine times. V is TRBV12-3 or TRBV12-4 and J is TRBJ1-2; D might be TRBD1 (5 bases). V was cut by 5 bases and J by 2 bases, with 15 bases left in between. This CDR3 spans 15 amino acids. The CDR3 spells CASSRGRSVNYGYTF. DNA for the CDR3: TGTGCCAGCAGTCGGGGGAGATCAGTAAACTATGGCTACACCTTC.

There are a few counts of this clonotype. This chain links TRBV27 with TRBJ2-1, with 7 bases matching TRBD2. Germline V gene sequence: CDR1 MNHEY, CDR2 SMNVEV (reference sequence). V gave up 6 bases and J gave up 5 bases; unmatched junction bases: 7. This CDR3 region has 14 residues. The CDR3 DNA is TGTGCCAGCAGCAGGAGCGGGACGAACAATGAGCAGTTCTTC. Its protein is CASSRSGTNNEQFF.

V usage is TRBV15 and J usage is TRBJ1-1; 7 bases agree with TRBD1. Germline trimming cut 3 bases from V and 5 bases from J; bases unmatched to any gene: 3. This CDR3 is built from 13 residues. Germline V lookup: CDR1 LNHNV, CDR2 YYDKDF (reference sequence). The CDR3 here is CATSRTGQTEAFF. CDR3 DNA: TGTGCCACCAGCAGGACAGGGCAAACTGAAGCTTTCTTT.

In its sample, this clonotype was seen many times. This sequence joins TRBV12-3 or TRBV12-4 and TRBJ1-6; D possibly corresponds to TRBD1 (6 bases). This CDR3 comprises 16 residues. V lost 2 bases, J lost 7 bases, and 15 bases lay in between. CDR3 residues: CASSLYGRTENSPLHF. CDR3 nucleotides: TGTGCCAGCAGTTTATATGGTCGGACAGAAAATTCACCCCTCCACTTT.

This clonotype was observed many times. The gene calls are TRBV28 and TRBJ2-1; 10 bases agree with TRBD2. Germline values: CDR1 MDHEN, CDR2 SYDVKM. The CDR3 runs 14 residues. Trimming at V came to 5 bases and at J to 4 bases, leaving 2 bases not matched to a gene. The CDR3 loop is CASSTSGIYNEQFF. DNA of the CDR3: TGTGCCAGCAGTACTAGCGGGATTTACAATGAGCAGTTCTTC.

This clonotype was detected ten times or more. The chain employs TRBV29-1 and TRBJ2-1; D not certain. The CDR3 has 13 residues. V was cut by 2 bases and J by 3 bases, with 8 bases left in between. Germline CDR1 is SQVTM and CDR2 is ANQGSEA. The CDR3 spells CSVEIAVYNEQFF. The CDR3, as DNA: TGCAGCGTTGAAATCGCGGTCTACAATGAGCAGTTCTTC.

This chain uses TRBV2 with TRBJ2-5, with a possible D match to TRBD1 (5 bases). Germline V gives CDR1 SNHLY, CDR2 FYNNEI. Trimming shortened V by 2 bases and J by 5 bases, and 15 bases separated the two germline ends. The CDR3 loop spans 15 amino acids. The CDR3 nucleotides are TGTGCCAGCAGTGAATTAGGGGTTATGGTCGAGACCCAGTACTTC. It yields the protein CASSELGVMVETQYF.

This clonotype turned up a few times. The rearrangement joins TRBV29-1 to TRBJ2-7, with D hard to call. This CDR3 has 11 amino acids. The germline gives CDR1 SQVTM, CDR2 ANQGSEA. The ends were cut back, 2 bases at V and 6 bases at J, with 8 bases in the middle. The CDR3 spells CSVETAGEQYV. CDR3 nucleotides: TGCAGCGTTGAAACCGCCGGCGAGCAGTACGTC.

For the CDR3, the DNA is TGTGCCAGCAGTTCAAGCCCCGGACTAGCGGGGGGAACCGTCTACGAGCAGTACGTC. It is translated as CASSSSPGLAGGTVYEQYV. The chain carries TRBV27 and TRBJ2-7, with 14 bases matching TRBD2. The CDR3 length is 19 residues. V lost 4 bases and J lost 3; bases outside the gene matches: 14. Germline V gene lookup returns CDR1 MNHEY and CDR2 SMNVEV (reference sequence).

The chain is built from TRBV11-2 and TRBJ2-7, with D possibly being TRBD1 (6 bases). With 4 bases removed from V and 7 bases from J, the gap between germline ends came to 17 bases. Germline CDR1 is SGHAT and CDR2 is FQNNGV. This CDR3 contains 14 residues. CDR3 coding DNA: TGTGCCAGCAGCTCCCCCAGGGGCTTCGGGGAGCAGTACGTC. This translates into CASSSPRGFGEQYV.

The rearrangement joins TRBV4-2 to TRBJ1-4, with D possibly matching TRBD1 (5 bases). This CDR3 comprises 16 residues. Germline V gives CDR1 LGHNA, CDR2 YNFKEQ. V was trimmed by 3 bases and J by 3 bases, leaving 14 bases between them. The CDR3 loop is CASSHGRGGPNEKLFF. The CDR3 DNA sequence: TGTGCCAGCAGCCACGGGAGGGGCGGGCCTAATGAAAAACTGTTTTTT.

V and J are TRBV20-1 and TRBJ2-7, with 10 bases that match TRBD1. The CDR3 covers 12 residues. The V gene's germline CDR1 is DFQATT and CDR2 SNEGSKA (reference sequence). Trimming removed 7 bases from V and 3 bases from J; junction bases left unmatched: 3. The CDR3 bases are TGCAGTGTTGACAGGGGGCTCTACGAGCAGTACGTC. Its translation is CSVDRGLYEQYV.

This clonotype has only a few counts. This rearrangement joins TRBV2 to TRBJ1-5, with D perhaps matching TRBD1 (5 bases). The germline CDR1 and CDR2 sequences are SNHLY and FYNNEI. Trimming shortened V by 6 bases and J by 8 bases, and 20 bases separated the two germline ends. The CDR3 contains 15 residues. CDR3 region: CASRDEVTGREPQHF. In DNA, the CDR3 is TGTGCCAGCAGAGATGAAGTCACGGGGCGTGAGCCCCAGCATTTT.

This clonotype was counted between two and nine times. The chain has TRBV28 and TRBJ2-1; D not certain. The V gene's germline CDR1 is MDHEN and CDR2 SYDVKM. This CDR3 contains 17 residues. Trimming took off 2 bases at V and 6 bases at J, with 20 bases between the two ends. The CDR3 loop is CASSLPDPRSPGNEQFF. CDR3 bases: TGTGCCAGCAGTTTACCTGACCCACGGTCACCGGGCAATGAGCAGTTCTTC.

This clonotype has ten or more counts. V is TRBV12-3 or TRBV12-4 and J is TRBJ1-2; the match to TRBD1 covers 8 bases. With V trimmed by 5 bases and J by 1 base, 6 bases remained unmatched. The CDR3 covers 15 residues. This CDR3 is CASSPTGQVNYGYTF. CDR3 DNA sequence: TGTGCCAGCAGTCCGACGGGACAGGTTAACTATGGCTACACCTTC.